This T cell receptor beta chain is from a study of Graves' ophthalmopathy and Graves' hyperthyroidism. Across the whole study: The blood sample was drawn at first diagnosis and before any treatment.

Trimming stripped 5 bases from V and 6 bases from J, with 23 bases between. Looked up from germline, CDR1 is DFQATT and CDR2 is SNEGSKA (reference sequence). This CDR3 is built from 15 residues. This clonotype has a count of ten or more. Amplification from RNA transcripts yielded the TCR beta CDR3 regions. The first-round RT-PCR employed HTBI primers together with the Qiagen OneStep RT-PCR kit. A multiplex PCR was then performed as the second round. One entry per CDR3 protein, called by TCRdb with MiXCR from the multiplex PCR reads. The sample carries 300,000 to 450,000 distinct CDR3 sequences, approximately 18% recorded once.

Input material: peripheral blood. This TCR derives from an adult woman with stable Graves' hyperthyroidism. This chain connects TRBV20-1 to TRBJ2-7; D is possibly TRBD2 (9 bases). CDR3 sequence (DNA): TGCAGTGCTGGAAATAGCGGGAGTGGACAGGGCGAGCAGTACTTC. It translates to CSAGNSGSGQGEQYF.